These T cell receptor beta chains were read from a single sample in a study of Graves' ophthalmopathy and Graves' hyperthyroidism. TCRdb analysed the multiplex PCR reads with MiXCR anew, one entry per CDR3 protein. The top ten clones hold approximately 43% of a sample with around 670,000 distinct CDR3 sequences, around 40% of them seen once. The specimen sequenced was peripheral blood. The source is an adult man with Graves' ophthalmopathy. Each CDR3 is given with its conserved first and last residue. The D gene is left open where the match is weak. Size values are once, few and many counts, or a class for expanded clones, and some rows have none.

J | D | V | size | CDR3 | DNA
TRBJ2-7 | NA | TRBV29-1 | NA | CSVAGRGDRSYEQYF | TGCAGCGTTGCGGGCAGGGGAGATCGGTCCTACGAGCAGTACTTC
TRBJ2-2 | NA | TRBV2 | NA | CASRDHPGGELFF | TGTGCCAGCAGAGACCACCCGGGCGGGGAGCTGTTTTTT
TRBJ2-1 | NA | TRBV7-9 | NA | CASSLSSDEQFF | TGTGCCAGCAGCTTATCGAGCGATGAGCAGTTCTTC
TRBJ2-7 | TRBD2 | TRBV2 | NA | CASSHGAGGTHYEQYF | TGTGCCAGCAGCCATGGGGCGGGAGGCACCCACTACGAGCAGTACTTC
TRBJ1-6 | NA | TRBV25-1 | once | CASSVHSTGDSPLHF | TGTGCCAGCAGTGTCCACTCAACCGGGGATTCACCCCTCCACTTT
TRBJ2-7 | TRBD1 | TRBV10-3 | few | CASSYSRDRDAYEQYF | TGTGCCAGCAGTTACTCGAGGGACAGGGACGCCTACGAGCAGTACTTC
TRBJ2-5 | TRBD1 | TRBV7-9 | few | CASSPWAGGGQETQYF | TGTGCCAGCAGTCCCTGGGCAGGGGGCGGTCAAGAGACCCAGTACTTC
TRBJ1-3 | NA | TRBV20-1 | NA | CSAIGFGNTIYF | TGCAGTGCTATAGGGTTCGGAAACACCATATATTTT
TRBJ2-7 | NA | TRBV7-2 | few | CASSSDTREQYF | TGTGCCAGCAGCTCAGACACTCGGGAGCAGTACTTC
TRBJ2-7 | NA | TRBV7-9 | many | CASSHAYYEQYF | TGTGCCAGCAGCCATGCCTACTACGAGCAGTACTTC
TRBJ2-7 | TRBD1 | TRBV19 | NA | CASRETGTGLYEQYF | TGTGCCAGTAGGGAAACCGGGACAGGACTTTACGAGCAGTACTTC
TRBJ1-5 | NA | TRBV7-9 | NA | CASSFAYPTYQPQHF | TGTGCCAGCAGTTTTGCATACCCAACATATCAGCCCCAGCATTTT
TRBJ1-1 | TRBD1 | TRBV2 | many | CASRPTGPDTEAFF | TGTGCCAGCAGACCGACAGGGCCTGATACTGAAGCTTTCTTT
TRBJ1-4 | NA | TRBV7-2 | NA | CASSLRGGAAKKKLFF | TGTGCCAGCAGCTTAAGAGGGGGTGCGGCGAAAAAAAAACTGTTTTTT
TRBJ1-2 | NA | TRBV9 | NA | CASSPRTAYGYTF | TGTGCCAGCAGCCCGCGGACAGCCTATGGCTACACCTTC
TRBJ2-7 | TRBD2 | TRBV9 | few | CASRVAGALEQYF | TGTGCCAGCAGGGTAGCGGGAGCTCTCGAGCAGTACTTC
TRBJ2-7 | NA | TRBV7-9 | NA | CASGVIGVVSPYEQYF | TGTGCCAGCGGCGTTATTGGAGTTGTGAGCCCCTACGAGCAGTACTTC
TRBJ2-7 | TRBD1 | TRBV10-3 | NA | CAVREGADGEQYF | TGTGCCGTACGAGAGGGGGCTGACGGGGAGCAGTACTTC
TRBJ1-2 | TRBD1 | TRBV10-3 | few | CASTYYRGSVYGYTF | TGTGCCAGCACATATTACAGGGGCTCAGTCTATGGCTACACCTTC
TRBJ1-1 | NA | TRBV7-2 | few | CASSYTMGTEAFF | TGTGCCAGCAGCTACACCATGGGGACAGAAGCTTTCTTT